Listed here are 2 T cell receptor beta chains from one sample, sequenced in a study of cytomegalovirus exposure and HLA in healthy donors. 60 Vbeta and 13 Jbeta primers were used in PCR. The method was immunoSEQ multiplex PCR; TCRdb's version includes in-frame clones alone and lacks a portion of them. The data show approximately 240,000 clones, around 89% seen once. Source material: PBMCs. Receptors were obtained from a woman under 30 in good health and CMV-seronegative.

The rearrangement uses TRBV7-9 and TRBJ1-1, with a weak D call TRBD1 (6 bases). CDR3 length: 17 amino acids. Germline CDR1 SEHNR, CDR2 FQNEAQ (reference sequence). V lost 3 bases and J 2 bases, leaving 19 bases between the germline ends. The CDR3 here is CASSLGHTSRGNTEAFF. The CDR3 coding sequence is TGTGCCAGCAGCTTGGGACACACATCGAGGGGTAACACTGAAGCTTTCTTT.

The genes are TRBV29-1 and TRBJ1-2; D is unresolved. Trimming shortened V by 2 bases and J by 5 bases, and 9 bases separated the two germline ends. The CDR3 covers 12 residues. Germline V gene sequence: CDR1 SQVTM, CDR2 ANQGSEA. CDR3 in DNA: TGCAGCGTTGAACCCGGTCGATATGGCTACACCTTC. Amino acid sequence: CSVEPGRYGYTF.